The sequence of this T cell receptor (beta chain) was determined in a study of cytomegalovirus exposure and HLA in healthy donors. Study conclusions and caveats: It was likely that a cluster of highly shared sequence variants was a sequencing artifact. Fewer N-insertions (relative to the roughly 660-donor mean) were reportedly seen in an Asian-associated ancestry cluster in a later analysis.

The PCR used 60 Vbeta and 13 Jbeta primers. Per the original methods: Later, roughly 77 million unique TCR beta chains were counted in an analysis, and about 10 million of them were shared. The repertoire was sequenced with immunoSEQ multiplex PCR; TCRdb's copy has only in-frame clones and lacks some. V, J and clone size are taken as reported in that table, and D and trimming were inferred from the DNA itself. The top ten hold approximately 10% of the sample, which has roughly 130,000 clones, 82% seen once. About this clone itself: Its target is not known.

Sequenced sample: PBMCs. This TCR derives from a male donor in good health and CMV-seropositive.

In DNA, the CDR3 is TGTGCCAGCTCACGTGTCCTAGCGGGGGAGCAAGAGACCCAGTACTTC. It translates to CASSRVLAGEQETQYF. The rearrangement joins TRBV18 to TRBJ2-5; 10 bases agree with TRBD2. V gave up 4 bases and J gave up 2 bases; unmatched junction bases: 7. Per the germline V gene, CDR1 is KGHSH and CDR2 is LQKENI. The CDR3 contains 16 residues.